This T cell receptor beta chain emerged from a study of cytomegalovirus exposure and HLA in healthy donors. Per the germline V gene, CDR1 is SGHRS and CDR2 is YFSETQ. There are 13 residues in the CDR3. V lost 8 bases, J lost 5 bases, and 7 bases stayed unmatched. As to this clone: Its target is not known.

PCR amplification relied on 60 Vbeta primers (plus 13 Jbeta primers). Data came from immunoSEQ multiplex PCR; TCRdb stores just in-frame clones and leaves some out. Of about 150,000 clones in the sample, 80% to 90% were seen once. Study-wide results and caveats: In vitro confirmation showed three CMV-associated chains to be CMV antigen specific. Most TCR beta V segments were productive about 90% or about 30% of the time in an earlier analysis.

Healthy individuals who donated bone marrow served as the donors. Donors had nominal health at sampling but likely had unrecorded immune exposures. The rearrangement links TRBV5-1 to TRBJ2-1; TRBD2 agrees at 7 bases. The sample consisted of PBMCs. The TCR comes from a girl between 10 and 17 years old in good health and CMV-seropositive. CDR3 sequence (DNA): TGCGCCAGTGCCCTCCGGGGGGACAATGAGCAGTTCTTC. Its translation: CASALRGDNEQFF.